These 4 T cell receptor beta chains came from one sample sequenced in a study of vaccination effects on CD4 cells after COVID-19. ViraFEST expansion of antigen-specific CD4+ T cells with viral peptide pools preceded sequencing. Culture proceeded for more than 8 days, and CD4+ T cells were then isolated. The study found no prior SARS-CoV-2 infection in the vaccine recipients, who tested negative for nucleocapsid antibodies. The antigens of these receptors remain unknown. Sequencing used immunoSEQ multiplex PCR; TCRdb keeps in-frame clones, though not all of them. Here the sample spans tens of thousands of clones, around 77% being singletons. The starting material was CD4+ T cells from PBMCs cultured with HCoV-NL63 spike peptides, obtained before COVID-19 vaccination. These receptor sequences come from a human donor who received a COVID-19 vaccine.

There are a few counts of this clone. V usage is TRBV3-1 (or the pseudogene TRBV3-2) and J usage is TRBJ2-5, with D possibly matching TRBD1 (6 bases). The ends were cut back, 4 bases at V and 5 bases at J, with 11 bases in the middle. This CDR3 is 13 amino acids long. CDR1 is LGHDT and CDR2 is YNNKEL in the germline V gene (reference sequence). The chain's CDR3 is CASSPQGLETQYF. CDR3 nucleotides: TGTGCCAGCAGCCCACAGGGATTGGAGACCCAGTACTTC.

The chain couples TRBV6-5 to TRBJ2-7; tentative D call: TRBD2 (6 bases). Trimming took 6 bases from V and 3 from J, leaving 15 bases between them. The germline V gene has CDR1 MNHEY and CDR2 SVGAGI. This CDR3 region has 14 residues. DNA of the CDR3: TGTGCCAGCAGGCTAGCGACGGGAAACTACGAGCAGTACGTC. This sequence encodes CASRLATGNYEQYV.

CDR3 nucleotides: TGTGCCAGCAGCCTAGCTGGGGGGGCTGCGGCTAACTATGGCTACACCTTC. Its translation is CASSLAGGAAANYGYTF. The chain recombines TRBV7-3 with TRBJ1-2; the D gene is possibly TRBD1 (6 bases). The CDR3 has 17 residues. Germline values: CDR1 SGHTA, CDR2 FQGTGA. V lost 5 bases to trimming and J lost 0 bases, with 19 bases between them.

The chain has TRBV6-4 and TRBJ1-1; no definite D call. In germline, CDR1 is MRHNA, CDR2 SNTAGT. The V end lost 2 bases, the J end lost 0 bases, and 4 bases lay between the germline ends. CDR3 size: 13 residues. The CDR3 protein is CASSDQLNTEAFF. The CDR3 nucleotides are TGTGCCAGCAGTGACCAGTTGAACACTGAAGCTTTCTTT.